This T cell receptor (beta chain) was sequenced in a study of molecular identifiers for immune sequencing clone quantification. Sorted naive CD8 T cells were those defined as CD8+CD4-CCR7+CD45RA+. TCRdb reanalysed the PCR reads using MiXCR and keeps one entry per CDR3 protein. The data hold around 8,600 distinct CDR3 sequences, with roughly 14% observed a single time. This clonotype is medium-sized (0.01 to 0.1%) in the sample. CDR1 is SEHNR and CDR2 is FQNEAQ in the germline V gene (reference sequence). The CDR3 runs to 19 residues. With 5 bases removed from V and 5 bases from J, the gap between germline ends came to 29 bases.

The chain joins TRBV7-9 to TRBJ2-3, with D possibly TRBD1 on 7 matching bases. This TCR was recovered from a human donor in good health. Some libraries in this study had Jurkat cell RNA spiked in. Sequenced sample: naive CD8+ T cells from blood, with Jurkat cell RNA spiked in. Sample subset: FACS-sorted CD8+CD4-CCR7+CD45RA+ naive T cells. The CDR3: CASSPDRSPPGTPEDTQYF. The CDR3 DNA reads TGTGCCAGCAGCCCGGACAGGAGTCCCCCCGGGACTCCTGAAGATACGCAGTATTTT. The whole variable domain, remainder taken from reference TRBV7-9 and TRBJ2-3, is DTGVSQNPRHKITKRGQNVTFRCDPISEHNRLYWYRQTLGQGPEFLTYFQNEAQLEKSRLLSDRFSAERPKGSFSTLEIQRTEQGDSAMYLCASSPDRSPPGTPEDTQYFGPGTRLTVL.